The following is a T cell receptor (beta chain) sequence with its context. Its antigen is currently unknown. These data belong to a study of monozygotic twins with inflammatory bowel disease. Overall study results and limits: Reduced clonotype sharing with other individuals was observed in IBD patients relative to healthy twins, especially with disease activity. Those with IBD had lower TCRbeta diversity (inverse Simpson) than their healthy co-twins did.

CDR3 length equals 16 residues. Germline CDR1 reads SGHAT; CDR2 reads FQNNGV. Eight separate reactions per sample served to make cDNA. Reanalyzing the 5' RACE reads, TCRdb keeps one entry per CDR3 protein, without DNA. The sample has a few hundred thousand distinct CDR3 sequences, and its top ten clones hold just over 2.5%. J is TRBJ2-1 and V is TRBV11-2; with no DNA, the TCRdb D assignment of TRBD2 cannot be verified. Sequencing was carried out using blood. The TCR was taken from a human donor with ulcerative colitis or Crohn's disease, or a healthy co-twin of an affected twin (not recorded which). The CDR3 is CASSLGRGTRDNEQFF.